Listed below are T cell receptor beta chains from one sample, sequenced in a study of blood T cell repertoires in COVID-19. The assay was immunoSEQ multiplex PCR, and TCRdb's table has in-frame clones only and misses some. The repertoire holds roughly 300,000 clones, around 86% seen once, with over 3.5% in the top ten. What was sequenced was PBMCs or T cells enriched from blood (not recorded which). The receptors were gathered from a man aged 30 to 39 who had recovered from COVID-19. Both conserved end residues are part of each CDR3. Size tells how often a clone was seen (once, few, many) or the class of an expanded clone, and some rows leave it out.

J	size	V	CDR3
TRBJ2-7	NA	TRBV4-1	CASSQGRAYEQYF
TRBJ2-7	NA	TRBV11-2	CASSYTAGVSYEQYF
TRBJ2-7	once	TRBV6-5	CASSWDFVREQYF
TRBJ1-2	NA	TRBV7-9	CASSPEGGDYGYTF
TRBJ2-7	NA	TRBV4-1	CASSQVTRNIYEQYF
TRBJ1-2	NA	TRBV28	CASGGVRYGYTF
TRBJ2-7	NA	TRBV6-5	CASSYSTGSGNEQYF
TRBJ1-5	NA	TRBV21-1	CASSKKRGESYSNQPQHF
TRBJ2-1	once	TRBV21-1	CASSLLGLGDNEQFF
TRBJ2-3	NA	TRBV2	CASTGHGLDTDTQYF
TRBJ1-4	NA	TRBV27	CASSRRSNEKLFF
TRBJ1-1	NA	TRBV2	CASRAKGGRNTEAFF
TRBJ1-5	NA	TRBV7-2	CASSLVGTASNQPQHF
TRBJ2-7	NA	TRBV5-1	CASSAGDTFYEQYF
TRBJ1-2	NA	TRBV19	CASRPGTVNYYGYTF
TRBJ2-1	NA	TRBV18	CASSPPGGRDEQFF
TRBJ1-2	NA	TRBV19	CASSIPDRVNYGYTF
TRBJ2-1	NA	TRBV5-1	CASSVAGGTNEQFF
TRBJ1-2	NA	TRBV4-1	CASSQELAARSYGYTF
TRBJ2-2	NA	TRBV11-3	CASSLYGLETGDPGELFF
TRBJ2-7	NA	TRBV18	CASSPPAGSYEQYF
TRBJ2-2	few	TRBV6-5	CASSYPYTGELFF
TRBJ1-1	NA	TRBV10-3	CAISERGGSNTEAFF
TRBJ1-2	NA	TRBV7-8	CASRDKLNYGYTF
TRBJ2-6	NA	TRBV5-1	CASSLGRAGGYSGANVLTF
TRBJ1-2	NA	TRBV15	CATSRDVAGGGDGYTF
TRBJ2-1	NA	TRBV11-3	CASMKTSGGGWHEQFF
TRBJ1-2	NA	TRBV11-3	CASSLGDRNYGYTF
TRBJ1-4	NA	TRBV4-2	CASSQELVGQGSEKLFF
TRBJ2-7	NA	TRBV5-4	CASSFMGRGHEQYF
TRBJ2-7	NA	TRBV18	CASSPGQPSYEQYF
TRBJ1-3	NA	TRBV9	CASSIGGRGGNTIYF
TRBJ1-1	NA	TRBV7-9	CASSLELFVAAFF
TRBJ1-2	NA	TRBV6-5	CAIGGTAEGYGYTF
TRBJ2-3	once	TRBV29-1	CSVADRGTDTQYF
TRBJ2-7	NA	TRBV5-6	CASSLSNPYEQYF
TRBJ1-4	NA	TRBV2	CASILTGTGNEKLFF
TRBJ1-1	NA	TRBV2	CASSEAGAWNTEAFF
TRBJ2-5	once	TRBV11-2	CASSLDGKGIETQYF
TRBJ1-4	NA	TRBV30	CAWSMGQGRSEKLFF
TRBJ2-5	NA	TRBV5-1	CASSLGTGGSEETQYF
TRBJ1-3	NA	TRBV27	CASSSLGTVSGNTIYF